This entry describes one T cell receptor beta chain. Its antigen is undetermined. These data come from a study of identical twins. Unique molecular identifiers were in the cDNA, with template-switch universal primer binding. TCRdb re-derived calls from the 5' RACE reads in MiXCR, one entry per CDR3 protein. In the table there are some 330,000 distinct CDR3 sequences, 9% to 10% of which are singletons. General observations from the study: Twin sharing of out-of-frame TCR alpha was underestimated by models in monozygotic pairs.

This CDR3 contains 15 residues. Germline V gene sequence: CDR1 LGHNA, CDR2 YNFKEQ. V lost 2 bases, J lost 1 base, and 11 bases lay in between. What was sequenced was naive T cells sorted from blood. This clonotype originated in a woman aged 50 to 65 in good health. This chain joins TRBV4-2 and TRBJ1-1; D gene uncertain. The CDR3 bases are TGTGCCAGCAGCCAATCGGGGAAAGGGAACACTGAAGCTTTCTTT. The encoded protein is CASSQSGKGNTEAFF.